This note documents a single T cell receptor beta chain sequence. Its cognate antigen is unknown. The source of the sample is a study of CD8 T cells in ankylosing spondylitis. Points from the study as a whole: Existing reports had already noted some motif variants in reactive arthritis synovial fluid and blood. Matched ankylosing spondylitis synovial fluid reportedly contained a significantly enriched population of disease-linked clones. Seemingly characteristic of ankylosing spondylitis blood was a TCR beta motif consisting of several highly homologous variants. A CD8+ phenotype characterized the disease-linked clones, which were relatively rare in peripheral blood.

This CDR3 is built from 14 residues. Per the germline V gene, CDR1 is SGHAT and CDR2 is FQNNGV. Deletions cut 4 bases from V and 5 bases from J, with 11 bases between. Quantitative 5'-RACE was performed with molecular barcodes, and it yielded the TCR beta libraries. TCRdb re-called the 5' RACE reads through MiXCR, storing one row per CDR3 protein. The table records around 430,000 distinct CDR3 sequences, roughly 18% of them present only once. This sequence originates from a male donor with ankylosing spondylitis. The sample taken for sequencing was blood, either unsorted or a sorted T cell fraction (not recorded which). This rearrangement joins TRBV11-2 to TRBJ1-4, with D maybe TRBD1 (5 bases). The CDR3 region is CASSSRQQNEKLFF. DNA for the CDR3: TGTGCCAGCAGCTCCCGACAGCAAAATGAAAAACTGTTTTTT.